The present entry profiles one T cell receptor (beta chain) with its context. The specificity of this receptor is unknown. The sample holds no much larger clone one base away, and base qualities are not on file. This specimen comes from a study of siplizumab effects on memory and regulatory T cells (dated by TCRdb to the late 2010s). Study-level background: The study looked at the effect of siplizumab, an anti-CD2 antibody, on alloreactive T-cell subsets in allogeneic mixed lymphocyte reactions made from human PBMCs. Summary of the overall study and its limitations: Siplizumab significantly reduced the cumulative frequency of alloreactive sequences traceable to unstimulated CD4+ memory T cells. Roughly 80-97% of proliferating CD4+ or CD8+ clones could not be assigned a naive or memory phenotype. Because sequences at frequencies below about 10^-5 were poorly captured, only a minor fraction of alloreactive clones could be mapped back to unstimulated subsets. Of the alloreactive CD4+ clones that could be mapped, the Treg-derived share averaged about 63% with siplizumab compared with approximately 25% in control reactions. The suppressive function of proliferating Tregs from siplizumab cultures was not functionally confirmed. Compared with memory T cells, unstimulated naive T cells appeared more diverse, and naive cells seemed to make a substantial contribution to the alloresponse.

V sheds 4 bases and J sheds 2 bases, leaving 17 bases between their ends. The CDR3 has 16 amino acids, counting the end cysteine and phenylalanine. Here the CDR3 DNA is all that survives: 48 bases in frame from base 1. Taken from the germline V gene, the CDR1 and CDR2 loops are SGHTA and FQGNSA. The library came from the immunoSEQ multiplex PCR assay. The deep sequencing platform assayed about 10^5 TCR templates per sample. Genomic DNA extracted from sorted T cells was the material used for TCRbeta CDR3 sequencing. Under the source paper's analysis protocol: The R programming language was used for the clonal analysis of the TCRbeta CDR3 data. Alloreactive CD4+ and CD8+ clones were identified by comparing unstimulated samples to CFSE-low samples taken after the reaction. Regulatory or non-regulatory origin of alloreactive CD4+ clones was assigned by matching sequences to the sorted unstimulated Treg and non-Treg repertoires. This immuneACCESS table, as held by TCRdb, lists in-frame sequences with V and J called but not all clones. Of the missing ones, under half trace to an unresolved V gene in checked studies; the others have no known cause. Clonal size and the V and J genes are those of that table, whereas D and trimming came from the DNA. This sample holds 26,000 or so clones; roughly 84% were observed only once. Under 25% of the sample comes from the top ten.

Unstimulated CD4+ memory cells were also sequenced in three donor pairs, together with CD4+ naive, CD8+ TEMRA, CD8+ naive and CD8+ effector memory subsets. Sorted unstimulated T cells, along with proliferating T cells recovered from mixed lymphocyte reactions, underwent TCRbeta CDR3 sequencing. Fresh whole blood from nine to eleven HLA-typed healthy donors served as the source for isolating PBMCs. The sequence is built from TRBV7-2 and TRBJ2-5, with a tentative D gene TRBD1 over 6 matching bases. Sequencing used memory CD4+ T cells sorted from blood. In the paper's terms, the cell subset or site label means: unstimulated CD4+ memory T cells. This receptor was obtained from a human donor in good health. The CDR3 protein is CASSSLTGFGQETQYF. The DNA sequence reads TGTGCCAGCAGCTCCCTCACAGGGTTTGGGCAAGAGACCCAGTACTTC.